This is a list of T cell receptor beta chains from one sample in a study of cytomegalovirus exposure and HLA in healthy donors. TCRdb's table, derived via immunoSEQ multiplex PCR, lists solely in-frame clones and lacks some. The sample has about 180,000 clones; about four fifths are singletons. Sequencing was done on a sample of PBMCs. These receptors all stem from a woman in her 30s in good health and CMV-seronegative. Both conserved end residues are part of each CDR3. Fields, in order: CDR3 length, J gene, clone size, V gene, D gene, CDR3 protein, CDR3 DNA. D genes are given only for firm matches. Some rows have no size entry. The others give once, few or many, or a class for an expanded clone.

13 TRBJ1-2 - TRBV7-3 - CASSHPGGHGYTF TGTGCCAGCAGCCACCCGGGGGGGCATGGCTACACCTTC
15 TRBJ2-1 - TRBV6-4 TRBD2 CASRPRGASYNEQFF TGTGCCAGCAGACCGCGGGGGGCCTCCTACAATGAGCAGTTCTTC
15 TRBJ2-7 - TRBV5-1 - CASSLGTSFSYEQYF TGCGCCAGCAGCCTCGGGACATCGTTCTCCTACGAGCAGTACTTC
16 TRBJ2-5 once TRBV7-9 - CASGTVSGGLRETQYF TGTGCCAGCGGCACCGTCTCAGGGGGACTTAGGGAGACCCAGTACTTC
14 TRBJ1-1 - TRBV7-2 - CASSSFGGAAEAFF TGTGCCAGCAGCTCCTTTGGGGGGGCCGCTGAAGCTTTCTTT
14 TRBJ1-2 - TRBV5-5 - CASSRGLPDYGYTF TGTGCCAGCAGCAGGGGATTGCCCGACTATGGCTACACCTTC
16 TRBJ2-7 - TRBV6-1 - CASSARDLSSRYEQYF TGTGCCAGCAGTGCCCGGGACTTGAGCTCCAGGTACGAGCAGTACTTC
14 TRBJ2-7 - TRBV10-2 TRBD1 CASSPDRDSYEQYF TGCGCCAGCAGCCCGGACAGGGACTCCTACGAGCAGTACTTC
14 TRBJ2-7 - TRBV2 - CASRVDRDFYEQYF TGTGCCAGCAGAGTTGACAGGGACTTCTACGAGCAGTACTTC
14 TRBJ1-2 - TRBV25-1 - CASSASESGYGYTF TGTGCCAGCAGTGCCTCCGAAAGCGGGTATGGCTACACCTTC
14 TRBJ2-1 - TRBV9 TRBD2 CASSRLAGSEEQFF TGTGCCAGCAGTAGACTAGCGGGGTCGGAGGAGCAGTTCTTC
15 TRBJ2-3 - TRBV6-5 - CASSPGLHSTDTQYF TGTGCCAGCAGCCCCGGACTACATAGCACAGATACGCAGTATTTT
15 TRBJ1-2 - TRBV6-1 TRBD1 CASSGTGRVSYGYTF TGTGCCAGCAGTGGGACAGGGAGGGTCAGCTATGGCTACACCTTC
15 TRBJ2-5 - TRBV5-4 TRBD1 CASSGRQGAVETQYF TGTGCCAGCAGCGGGAGACAGGGGGCTGTGGAGACCCAGTACTTC
13 TRBJ2-1 - TRBV2 - CASIPMYTRGQFF TGTGCCAGCATACCCATGTACACCCGTGGGCAGTTCTTC
15 TRBJ2-2 - TRBV30 TRBD1 CAWIPGQGRSGELFF TGTGCCTGGATCCCCGGACAGGGACGGTCCGGGGAGCTGTTTTTT
13 TRBJ1-3 - TRBV4-3 - CASSQSAGNTIYF TGCGCCAGCAGCCAATCTGCTGGAAACACCATATATTTT
12 TRBJ2-3 - TRBV10-2 - CASSELTDTQYF TGCGCCAGCAGTGAACTTACAGATACGCAGTATTTT
15 TRBJ1-4 few TRBV9 - CASSTSGGGDEKLFF TGTGCCAGCAGCACCAGTGGGGGAGGCGATGAAAAACTGTTTTTT
14 TRBJ2-3 - TRBV7-2 - CASSLGWLAETQYF TGTGCCAGCAGCTTAGGTTGGCTCGCGGAGACGCAGTATTTT
12 TRBJ2-5 - TRBV2 - CASSERPETQYF TGTGCCAGCAGTGAGAGGCCAGAGACCCAGTACTTC
15 TRBJ1-1 - TRBV6-5 TRBD1 CASSYATGGYAEAFF TGTGCCAGCAGTTACGCGACAGGGGGCTACGCTGAAGCTTTCTTT
17 TRBJ2-3 few TRBV29-1 - CSVDTGAGGFSTDTQYF TGCAGCGTTGATACCGGGGCCGGGGGATTCAGCACAGATACGCAGTATTTT
13 TRBJ2-7 - TRBV4-2 - CASSLATGDEQYF TGTGCCAGCAGCCTAGCGACGGGGGACGAGCAGTACTTC
12 TRBJ2-5 once TRBV11-2 - CASSRKGETQYF TGTGCCAGCAGCCGAAAGGGGGAGACCCAGTACTTC
16 TRBJ1-1 few TRBV19 TRBD1 CASRGPTGVLNTEAFF TGTGCCAGTCGGGGACCGACAGGGGTCCTTAACACTGAAGCTTTCTTT
15 TRBJ1-5 - TRBV5-5 - CASSLLPGSNQPQHF TGTGCCAGCAGCTTGCTCCCAGGTAGCAATCAGCCCCAGCATTTT
16 TRBJ2-7 few TRBV7-9 TRBD1 CASSLSRTGRTYEQYF TGTGCCAGCAGCTTAAGTCGGACAGGACGAACCTACGAGCAGTACTTC
16 TRBJ1-1 - TRBV5-4 TRBD1 CASSPGQASLNTEAFF TGTGCCAGCAGCCCGGGACAGGCCTCCTTGAACACTGAAGCTTTCTTT
15 TRBJ2-1 - TRBV2 - CASSNRLLSDNEQFF TGTGCCAGCAGTAACCGCCTTCTATCGGACAATGAGCAGTTCTTC
12 TRBJ2-5 - TRBV15 - CATRPPQATQYF TGTGCCACCAGACCCCCACAGGCCACCCAGTACTTC
15 TRBJ1-2 few TRBV10-2 - CASSDRNLRALGYTF TGCGCCAGCAGTGATCGGAACTTGCGGGCGCTTGGCTACACCTTC
14 TRBJ1-2 - TRBV6-5 - CASSHRVGLYGYTF TGTGCCAGCAGTCACAGGGTGGGGTTGTATGGCTACACCTTC
14 TRBJ2-1 - TRBV10-3 TRBD1 CAISTTGNKNEQFF TGTGCCATCAGCACGACAGGGAATAAAAATGAGCAGTTCTTC
15 TRBJ1-6 - TRBV7-5 - CARSPGQGGNSPLHF TGTGCCAGAAGCCCCGGACAGGGAGGTAATTCACCCCTCCACTTT